This entry is about one TCR beta chain. Preparation of the TCRbeta library involved a method that used unique molecular identifiers. In TCRdb, the PCR reads were re-called with MiXCR into one record per CDR3 protein. Here the sample spans 450,000 to 600,000 distinct CDR3 sequences, roughly 33% being singletons. The data stem from a study of T-cell reconstitution after alpha-beta-depleted transplantation in children. Trimming pared 8 bases from V and 2 bases from J, leaving 15 bases between. Looked up from germline, CDR1 is MNHEY and CDR2 is SMNVEV (reference sequence). The CDR3 is 15 residues long. The sample was PBMCs from the stem cell graft donor, taken from the stem cell graft. The chain combines TRBV27 with TRBJ2-2; D possibly corresponds to TRBD1 (6 bases). The receptor's source is a human donor who donated a stem cell graft to a child with aplastic anemia. CDR3 sequence reads: CASRLGTPNTGELFF. The CDR3, as DNA: TGTGCCAGCCGCTTGGGGACACCCAACACCGGGGAGCTGTTTTTT.